These T cell receptor beta chains were read from a single sample in a study of T cell repertoires in cytomegalovirus infection. TCRdb ran MiXCR on the reads and lists one entry per CDR3 protein. Altogether roughly 640,000 distinct CDR3 sequences are present, 20% to 25% being singletons, with the ten largest covering roughly 8%. The sample was CD8+ T cells from PBMCs. The receptors were gathered from a human donor in good health (CMV status not recorded). Some clones in this sample may be carry-over from other donors' samples. The CDR3 runs from the conserved cysteine through the conserved F or W. The D gene is left open where the match is weak. The size field is filled for only some rows; it gives once, few, many or a size class.

d_call	j_call	clone_size	v_call	cdr3_nt	cdr3_aa
.	TRBJ2-1	few	TRBV7-3	TGTGCCAGCAGTGAGTATAACAATGAGCAGTTCTTC	CASSEYNNEQFF
.	TRBJ1-1	many	TRBV7-9	TGTGCCAGCAGCCTACAGGGTTGGGGGAACACTGAAGCTTTCTTT	CASSLQGWGNTEAFF
.	TRBJ2-3	.	TRBV29-1	TGCAGCGTCTTGGTGGATACGCAGTATTTT	CSVLVDTQYF
.	TRBJ2-1	once	TRBV20-1	TGCAGTGCTAGACCTGTAAGCTTGCCTACCGAGCAGTTCTTC	CSARPVSLPTEQFF
.	TRBJ2-2	few	TRBV28	TGTGCCAGCAGAGGGACCACGAACACCGGGGAGCTGTTTTTT	CASRGTTNTGELFF
TRBD1	TRBJ1-1	few	TRBV25-1	TGTGCCAGCAGTGTGACAGGGGGCGCGAACACTGAAGCTTTCTTT	CASSVTGGANTEAFF
TRBD2	TRBJ2-3	.	TRBV6-1	TGTGCCAGCAGTGAAGCAGGTCTAGCGGGGGGGCTGGGTCGCACAGATACGCAGTATTTT	CASSEAGLAGGLGRTDTQYF
.	TRBJ2-1	few	TRBV20-1	TGCAGTCACCCCGGGACTCCCTATCTCTACAATGAGCAGTTCTTC	CSHPGTPYLYNEQFF
.	TRBJ1-2	many	TRBV7-2	TGTGCCAGCAGCTTAGTGGGGCCTACCACTAACTATGGCTACACCTTC	CASSLVGPTTNYGYTF
.	TRBJ1-5	few	TRBV7-9	TGTGCCAGCAGCTCAGACAGGAGGCGTCAGCATTTT	CASSSDRRRQHF
.	TRBJ1-1	.	TRBV7-9	TGTGCCAGCAGCCAGACCGGGGGGGAGAACACTGAAGCTTTCTTT	CASSQTGGENTEAFF
TRBD1	TRBJ2-2	.	TRBV7-6	TGTGCCTGCAGCCCGCGACAGGGGACCGGGGAGCTGTTTTTT	CACSPRQGTGELFF
TRBD1	TRBJ2-4	many	TRBV7-2	TGTGCCAGCAGCTTTACAGGGGATCTAAGCTACTTC	CASSFTGDLSYF
TRBD1	TRBJ1-2	few	TRBV27	TGTGCCAGCAGCCGGACAGGGCCGAACTATGGCTACACCTTC	CASSRTGPNYGYTF
.	TRBJ2-5	few	TRBV7-9	TGTGCCAGCACCCCGAGAGAGACCCAGTACTTC	CASTPRETQYF
.	TRBJ2-5	few	TRBV9	TGTGCCAGCAGCGTAGAGATGGTCCGGGGGGAGACCCAGTACTTC	CASSVEMVRGETQYF
TRBD1	TRBJ1-4	.	TRBV6-6	TGTGCCAGCAGGCCCGACAGGGGGTTAGGAAAACTGTTTTTT	CASRPDRGLGKLFF
.	TRBJ2-7	.	TRBV20-1	TGCAGTGGTGGCGGAGGCTCCTACGAGCAGTACTTC	CSGGGGSYEQYF
.	TRBJ2-3	.	TRBV7-6	TGTGCCAGCAGCTTAGGAGGAGGAGGAGTCACAGATACGCAGTATTTT	CASSLGGGGVTDTQYF
TRBD1	TRBJ2-1	few	TRBV29-1	TGCAGCGTCCCAAAAACAGGGGTGGTTGAGCAGTTCTTC	CSVPKTGVVEQFF
.	TRBJ2-7	.	TRBV7-4	TGTGCCAGCAGCAGAACTAGCTCTGTCTCCTACGAGCAGTACTTC	CASSRTSSVSYEQYF
.	TRBJ1-1	many	TRBV7-9	TGTGCCAGCAGCTTTGAAGCTTTCTTT	CASSFEAFF
TRBD2	TRBJ2-5	.	TRBV10-2	TGCGCCAGCAGAGTTAGCGGGGGGGCCCAAGAGACCCAGTACTTC	CASRVSGGAQETQYF
TRBD2	TRBJ2-3	many	TRBV7-6	TGTGCCAGCAGCTTAGAGGCGGGGGTGGGTACAGATACGCAGTATTTT	CASSLEAGVGTDTQYF
.	TRBJ2-1	many	TRBV7-6	TGTGCCAGCAGCGTCTATTCCGGGGCCAAGGAAAATGAGCAGTTCTTC	CASSVYSGAKENEQFF
.	TRBJ1-1	.	TRBV9	TGTGCCAGCAGCCCCGCTGAGAGGGATACTGAAGCTTTCTTT	CASSPAERDTEAFF
.	TRBJ1-2	.	TRBV25-1	TGTGCCAGCAGGAACAGCCCCTATGGCTACACCTTC	CASRNSPYGYTF